The 15 T cell receptor beta chains below all came from one sample that was sequenced in a study of cytomegalovirus exposure and HLA in healthy donors. The primer mix had 60 Vbeta and 13 Jbeta primers. Assay: immunoSEQ multiplex PCR; the TCRdb copy retains only in-frame clones and omits some. The data show some 120,000 clones, around four fifths seen once. Specimen: PBMCs. The source is a middle-aged woman in good health and CMV-seropositive.

The chain carries TRBV5-4 and TRBJ2-7; possibly TRBD1 for D (5 bases). CDR3 length equals 14 residues. Trimming pared 0 bases from V and 2 bases from J, leaving 9 bases between. The germline V gene has CDR1 SGHNT and CDR2 YYREEE (reference sequence). In DNA form, the CDR3 reads TGTGCCAGCAGCTTGGGACAGAAGACCTACGAGCAGTACTTC. Its protein product is CASSLGQKTYEQYF.

The genes are TRBV30 and TRBJ1-2; D unclear. The CDR3 consists of 15 residues. V lost 5 bases and J 2 bases, leaving 18 bases between the germline ends. CDR1 is GTSNPN and CDR2 is SVGIG in the germline V gene (reference sequence). Written as DNA, the CDR3 is TGTGCCTGGCGAACCTCTTACTGGGCCAACTATGGCTACACCTTC. This translates into CAWRTSYWANYGYTF.

The V gene is TRBV5-5, the J gene TRBJ2-2; D perhaps matches TRBD1 (6 bases). The ends were cut back, 3 bases at V and 1 base at J, with 19 bases in the middle. Germline lookup yields CDR1 SGHKS and CDR2 YYEKEE (reference sequence). This CDR3 spans 18 amino acids. The CDR3 is CASSSSRQGPLNTGELFF. The CDR3 region has the DNA TGTGCCAGCAGCTCCTCTCGTCAGGGGCCATTGAACACCGGGGAGCTGTTTTTT.

This clone was detected once. The J gene is TRBJ2-7, the V gene TRBV15, with D maybe TRBD1 (5 bases). This CDR3 region has 13 residues. Germline V gives CDR1 LNHNV, CDR2 YYDKDF (reference sequence). V was pared by 0 bases and J by 5 bases, with 8 bases between. The CDR3 reads CATSRDLGDEQYF. DNA of the CDR3: TGTGCCACCAGCAGAGATCTAGGGGACGAGCAGTACTTC. Looking up the rest from reference TRBV15 and TRBJ2-7 gives the full variable domain: DAMVIQNPRYQVTQFGKPVTLSCSQTLNHNVMYWYQQKSSQAPKLLFHYYDKDFNNEADTPDNFQSRRPNTSFCFLDIRSPGLGDTAMYLCATSRDLGDEQYFGPGTRLTVT.

The V call is TRBV4-2, the J call TRBJ1-1; tentatively, D is TRBD1 (5 bases). The CDR3 is 15 residues long. Trimming left V 2 bases short and J 8 bases short, with 18 bases between. Germline CDR1 LGHNA, CDR2 YNFKEQ. CDR3 coding DNA: TGTGCCAGCAGCCAAACCTCAGGGATTGGTGTGGAAGCTTTCTTT. As protein: CASSQTSGIGVEAFF.

The chain couples TRBV7-6 to TRBJ2-5; TRBD1 matches 9 bases. The J call is doubtful: the DNA matches TRBJ2-7 better. The CDR3 length is 15 residues. The V gene's germline CDR1 is SGHVS and CDR2 FNYEAQ. Here the CDR3 reads CASSFLGQGINEQYF. The CDR3 coding sequence is TGTGCCAGCAGCTTTCTTGGACAGGGGATCAACGAGCAGTACTTC.

This chain joins TRBV11-2 and TRBJ1-1; possible D gene TRBD1, 6 bases. Trimming removed 3 bases from V and 4 bases from J, with 9 bases in between. The length of the CDR3 is 13 residues. Germline CDR1 and CDR2: SGHAT and FQNNGV. The DNA of the CDR3 is TGTGCCAGCAGCTTTCAGGGGAGCACTGAAGCTTTCTTT. The encoded protein is CASSFQGSTEAFF.

This rearrangement joins TRBV2 to TRBJ2-1; TRBD2 matches at 11 bases. The CDR3 is made up of 16 amino acids. Germline V gives CDR1 SNHLY, CDR2 FYNNEI. Trimming took 1 base from V and 6 from J; bases not matched to a gene: 5. In DNA form, the CDR3 reads TGTGCCAGCAGTGAAGAGGCTAGCGGGGGGCTCAATGAGCAGTTCTTC. This encodes CASSEEASGGLNEQFF. Using reference TRBV2 and TRBJ2-1 for the parts outside the CDR3, the full variable domain is EPEVTQTPSHQVTQMGQEVILRCVPISNHLYFYWYRQILGQKVEFLVSFYNNEISEKSEIFDDQFSVERPDGSNFTLKIRSTKLEDSAMYFCASSEEASGGLNEQFFGPGTRLTVL.

V is TRBV30 and J is TRBJ1-1; a weak D match, TRBD1 (6 bases). V lost 0 bases and J 0 bases, leaving 11 bases between the germline ends. This CDR3 spans 15 amino acids. Germline CDR1 is GTSNPN and CDR2 is SVGIG (reference sequence). The CDR3 is CAWSVIDRMNTEAFF. The CDR3 DNA sequence: TGTGCCTGGAGTGTAATTGACAGGATGAACACTGAAGCTTTCTTT.

The chain combines TRBV21-1 with TRBJ1-3; the table's D call TRBD1 went unverified against the DNA. TRBV21-1 is designated a pseudogene. The CDR3 runs 17 residues. The chain's CDR3 is CASRFRRTGGCGNTIYF. The DNA of the CDR3 is TGTGCCAGCAGGTTCCGACGGACAGGGGGTTGTGGAAACACCATATATTTT.

This chain uses TRBV28 with TRBJ1-2; D perhaps matches TRBD1 (6 bases). The germline V gene encodes CDR1 MDHEN and CDR2 SYDVKM. Between the trimmed V and J ends, which lost 2 bases and 0 bases, there was a span of 10 bases. The CDR3 has 15 residues. The CDR3 reads CASSLRDTPNYGYTF. CDR3 nucleotide sequence: TGTGCCAGCAGTTTACGGGACACCCCTAACTATGGCTACACCTTC.

This clone was picked up one time. This chain joins TRBV9 and TRBJ2-3, with 9 nucleotides matching TRBD2. V dropped 4 bases and J dropped 5; count of bases not matched to a gene: 8. CDR3 length: 15 residues. Germline assignment: CDR1 SGDLS and CDR2 YYNGEE. The chain's CDR3 is CASSLAGTTGDTQYF. The CDR3, as DNA: TGTGCCAGCAGCCTAGCGGGGACTACCGGAGATACGCAGTATTTT.

Comment on this clone: At one end the junction does not follow the germline gene, possibly because of a read error. V and J are TRBV7-9 and TRBJ1-1; a weak D match, TRBD1 (5 bases). The CDR3 has 15 residues. Germline assignment: CDR1 SEHNR and CDR2 FQNEAQ (reference sequence). CDR3 loop: CTSRVGSRLNTEAFF. The CDR3 bases are TGTACCAGCAGGGTCGGGAGTCGGTTGAACACTGAAGCTTTCTTT. Full variable domain (remainder filled in from reference TRBV7-9 and TRBJ1-1): DTGVSQNPRHKITKRGQNVTFRCDPISEHNRLYWYRQTLGQGPEFLTYFQNEAQLEKSRLLSDRFSAERPKGSFSTLEIQRTEQGDSAMYLCTSRVGSRLNTEAFFGQGTRLTVV.

The chain recombines TRBV6-6 with TRBJ1-2; TRBD1 agrees at 11 bases. V gave up 4 bases and J gave up 8 bases; unmatched junction bases: 9. Germline V gene sequence: CDR1 MNHNY, CDR2 SVGAGI (reference sequence). This CDR3 comprises 15 residues. The CDR3 protein is CASSSDRGQIVGYTF. The CDR3, as DNA: TGTGCCAGCAGTTCGGACAGGGGGCAGATTGTCGGCTACACCTTC.

This chain uses TRBV10-2 with TRBJ1-1, with 7 positions matching TRBD1. This CDR3 region has 14 residues. Germline CDR1 is WSHSY and CDR2 is SAAADI. The J segment lost 0 bases and the V segment lost 7 bases, leaving 5 bases of the junction unmatched. The CDR3 DNA follows: TGCGCCAGCAAACGGGACAGCCTGAACACTGAAGCTTTCTTT. It specifies CASKRDSLNTEAFF.